Only a few counts were recorded for the clone carrying this T cell receptor beta chain. Its antigen remains unknown. Trimming removed 7 bases from V and 3 bases from J, with 10 bases in between. Looked up from germline, CDR1 is MNHNS and CDR2 is SASEGT. The CDR3 is made up of 13 amino acids. The data derive from a study of cytomegalovirus exposure and HLA in healthy donors. Study-wide points: As a later analysis showed, a missense DCLRE1C variant was linked to trimming of TCR beta V- and J-genes.

It was with 60 Vbeta and 13 Jbeta primers that the PCR ran. Sequencing used immunoSEQ multiplex PCR; TCRdb keeps in-frame clones, though not all of them. The sample contains around 69,000 clones, about two thirds of which appear only once. The clonotype comes from a man aged 35 to 55 in good health and CMV-seropositive. The J gene is TRBJ1-5, the V gene TRBV6-1; maybe TRBD1 (6 bases). Sequenced: PBMCs. The CDR3 is CASIDRYNQPQHF. Here the CDR3 DNA reads TGTGCCAGCATTGACAGGTACAATCAGCCCCAGCATTTT.